The 8 T cell receptor beta chains reported below all come from one sample, sequenced in a study of T cell changes during pregnancy in multiple sclerosis. Data came from immunoSEQ multiplex PCR; TCRdb stores just in-frame clones and leaves some out. The profile covers about 69,000 clones, with roughly nine tenths appearing a single time and under 0.3% taken by the ten largest. This specimen consisted of CD4+ T cells from peripheral blood mononuclear cells, obtained in the third trimester of pregnancy. Every receptor here comes from a female donor in good health, enrolled as a control in a pregnancy study.

The chain couples TRBV2 to TRBJ1-4, with D possibly TRBD1 on 5 matching bases. The CDR3 sequence is 12 residues long. V was clipped by 3 bases and J by 13 bases, with 12 bases between them. CDR1 is SNHLY and CDR2 is FYNNEI in the germline V gene. CDR3 in amino acids: CASSEGGDLLFF. CDR3 nucleotides: TGTGCCAGCAGTGAGGGCGGGGACTTACTGTTTTTT.

V gene TRBV4-3 combines with J gene TRBJ2-2, with unresolved D. The CDR3 is 14 amino acids. The V end was cut by 4 bases, the J end by 5 bases, with 11 bases between. The germline gives CDR1 LGHNA, CDR2 YSLEER. Written as DNA, the CDR3 is TGCGCCAGCAGCCGCTTCCTGCGGACCGGGGAGCTGTTTTTT. Residues: CASSRFLRTGELFF.

The chain is built from TRBV11-1 and TRBJ1-1; 11 bases fit TRBD1. The CDR3 is 18 residues long. CDR1 and CDR2 from the germline V gene are SGHAT and FQDESV (reference sequence). Trimming cost V 4 bases and J 0 bases; bases outside gene matches: 10. In DNA form, the CDR3 reads TGTGCCAGCAGCTCAACCGGGACAGGGGGTAGATTGAACACTGAAGCTTTCTTT. It is translated as CASSSTGTGGRLNTEAFF.

This rearrangement joins TRBV7-2 to TRBJ2-1; 9 nucleotides agree with TRBD1. The CDR3 has 16 residues. From germline, CDR1 is SGHTA and CDR2 FQGNSA. Trimming took 3 bases from V and 8 from J; bases not matched to a gene: 11. The DNA of the CDR3 is TGTGCCAGCAGCTTGGCCGGGACAGGGATTGGGTATGAGCAGTTCTTC. Encoded protein: CASSLAGTGIGYEQFF.

The gene calls are TRBV6-5 and TRBJ1-2, with TRBD1 as a possible D gene (5 bases). CDR1 and CDR2 (germline): MNHEY, SVGAGI. The CDR3 runs to 13 residues. Trimming cost V 6 bases and J 4 bases, with 12 bases left between them. The CDR3, as DNA: TGTGCCAGCAGCGTAGACAGACTCTATGGCTACACCTTC. Its translation: CASSVDRLYGYTF.

The V call is TRBV6-6, the J call TRBJ2-1; D possibly corresponds to TRBD2 (7 bases). CDR3 length: 16 amino acids. Trimming removed 10 bases from V and 5 bases from J, with 24 bases in between. Germline V lookup: CDR1 MNHNY, CDR2 SVGAGI (reference sequence). The CDR3 loop reads CATLPGGGLPHNEQFF. In DNA, the CDR3 is TGTGCCACTCTCCCGGGCGGGGGCCTACCTCACAATGAGCAGTTCTTC.

The V gene is TRBV7-9, the J gene TRBJ1-6; 12 nucleotides line up with TRBD1. The germline CDR1 and CDR2 sequences are SEHNR and FQNEAQ (reference sequence). This CDR3 comprises 13 residues. V dropped 8 bases and J dropped 9; count of bases not matched to a gene: 2. The CDR3 DNA reads TGTGCCAGCGGGACAGGGGGCGGTTCACCCCTCCACTTT. Its protein is CASGTGGGSPLHF.

This rearrangement joins TRBV11-3 to TRBJ1-2; 7 bases agree with TRBD1. CDR1 is SGHNT and CDR2 is YENEEA in the germline V gene. The junction had 5 bases not matched to a gene; V was cut back by 0 bases and J by 1 base. CDR3 size: 16 residues. The CDR3 DNA is TGTGCCAGCAGCTTAGACGGGACAGAGTTTAACTATGGCTACACCTTC. Translation: CASSLDGTEFNYGYTF.